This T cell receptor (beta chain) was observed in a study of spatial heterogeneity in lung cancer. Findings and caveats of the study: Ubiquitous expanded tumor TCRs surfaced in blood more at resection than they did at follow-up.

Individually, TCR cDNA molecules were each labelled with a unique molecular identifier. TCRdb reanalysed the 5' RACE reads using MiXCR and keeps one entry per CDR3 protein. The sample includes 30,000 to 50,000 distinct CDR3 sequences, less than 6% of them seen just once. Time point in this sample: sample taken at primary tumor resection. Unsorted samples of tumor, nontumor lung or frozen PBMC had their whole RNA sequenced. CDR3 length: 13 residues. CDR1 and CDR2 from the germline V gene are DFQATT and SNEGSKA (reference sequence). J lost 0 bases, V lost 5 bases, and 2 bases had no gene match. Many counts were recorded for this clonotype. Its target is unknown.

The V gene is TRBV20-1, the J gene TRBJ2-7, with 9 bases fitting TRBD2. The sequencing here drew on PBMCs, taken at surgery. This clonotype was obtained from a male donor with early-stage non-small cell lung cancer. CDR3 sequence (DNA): TGCAGTGCTCTAGCGGGACGCTCCTACGAGCAGTACTTC. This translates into CSALAGRSYEQYF.